These 14 T cell receptor beta chains were sequenced from one sample in a study of shared clonotypes between healthy human individuals. Terminally differentiated effector memory CD45RA+ cells were excluded from the naive CD8 cells, which were CD45RO-negative and positively selected for CCR7. Method: immunoSEQ multiplex PCR; TCRdb's copy keeps in-frame clones and lacks some. This sample has 560,000 or so clones, with about 95% found just once. Sequenced: naive CD8+ T cells sorted from blood. Receptors originate from a woman aged 25-40 years in good health.

In regard to this clone: The sample holds other DNA sequences that translate to the same CDR3. The V gene is TRBV4-1, the J gene TRBJ2-7, with unresolved D. Germline-derived CDR1 and CDR2 are MGHRA and YSYEKL. The CDR3 consists of 14 residues. The ends were cut back, 0 bases at V and 3 bases at J, with 9 bases in the middle. CDR3 bases: TGCGCCAGCAGCCAAGAAGGCACCTACTACGAGCAGTACTTC. Translation: CASSQEGTYYEQYF.

As concerns this clone: Other DNA variants within this sample encode the same CDR3. The J gene is TRBJ1-5, the V gene TRBV7-9; D gene unclear. Between the trimmed V and J ends, which lost 1 base and 5 bases, there was a span of 6 bases. Germline CDR1 reads SEHNR; CDR2 reads FQNEAQ (reference sequence). CDR3 length equals 13 residues. This CDR3 reads CASSLGGHQPQHF. In DNA, the CDR3 is TGTGCCAGCAGCTTAGGCGGACATCAGCCCCAGCATTTT. The full variable domain, completed using reference TRBV7-9 and TRBJ1-5, is DTGVSQNPRHKITKRGQNVTFRCDPISEHNRLYWYRQTLGQGPEFLTYFQNEAQLEKSRLLSDRFSAERPKGSFSTLEIQRTEQGDSAMYLCASSLGGHQPQHFGDGTRLSIL.

The chain links TRBV19 to TRBJ2-7, with 7 bases lining up with TRBD2. Germline trimming cut 5 bases from V and 2 bases from J; bases unmatched to any gene: 9. From germline, CDR1 is LNHDA and CDR2 SQIVND (reference sequence). There are 15 residues in the CDR3. The CDR3 reads CASSASGPLPYEQYF. DNA of the CDR3: TGTGCCAGTAGTGCTAGCGGCCCTCTCCCCTACGAGCAGTACTTC.

This chain joins TRBV7-6 and TRBJ1-1, with unresolved D. The CDR3 length is 14 residues. CDR1 is SGHVS and CDR2 is FNYEAQ in the germline V gene. V was shortened by 4 bases and J by 3 bases, with 12 bases between the two germline ends. CDR3 loop: CASSSNEGYTEAFF. The CDR3 region has the DNA TGTGCCAGCAGCTCAAACGAAGGATACACTGAAGCTTTCTTT.

CDR3 loop: CASSSGLAGRPHEQFF. In nucleotides, the CDR3 is TGTGCCAGCAGTTCGGGACTAGCGGGGAGACCACATGAGCAGTTCTTC. This chain links TRBV7-9 with TRBJ2-1, with TRBD2 matching over 13 bases. The germline V gene encodes CDR1 SEHNR and CDR2 FQNEAQ (reference sequence). This CDR3 region has 16 residues. With V trimmed by 6 bases and J by 8 bases, 10 bases remained unmatched.

V usage is TRBV10-2 and J usage is TRBJ2-1; no firm D call. This CDR3 is 12 amino acids long. Germline V gene data show CDR1 as WSHSY and CDR2 as SAAADI. The ends were cut back, 8 bases at V and 7 bases at J, with 12 bases in the middle. CDR3 protein: CASRAGWNEQFF. DNA for the CDR3: TGCGCCAGCCGGGCTGGGTGGAATGAGCAGTTCTTC.

The rearrangement links TRBV4-1 to TRBJ1-5, with D hard to call. Trimming shortened V by 0 bases and J by 5 bases, and 11 bases separated the two germline ends. The CDR3 has 15 amino acids. Germline CDR1 reads MGHRA; CDR2 reads YSYEKL. CDR3 amino acids: CASSQDWNRDQPQHF. The DNA for the CDR3 is TGCGCCAGCAGCCAAGATTGGAACAGAGATCAGCCCCAGCATTTT.

The CDR3 sequence is CASGLNRGNQPQHF. For the CDR3, the DNA is TGTGCCAGCGGCCTTAACAGGGGCAATCAGCCCCAGCATTTT. The J gene is TRBJ1-5, the V gene TRBV27, with D possibly TRBD1 on 6 matching bases. Trimming left V 8 bases short and J 2 bases short, with 13 bases between. This CDR3 spans 14 amino acids. CDR1 and CDR2 from the germline V gene are MNHEY and SMNVEV (reference sequence).

The J gene is TRBJ1-2, the V gene TRBV7-9; no reliable D call. The CDR3 is 11 residues long. The germline V and J ends were trimmed by 1 base and 8 bases, with 5 bases remaining between them. In germline, CDR1 is SEHNR, CDR2 FQNEAQ (reference sequence). The CDR3 here is CASSLDWGYTF. CDR3 coding DNA: TGTGCCAGCAGCTTAGACTGGGGCTACACCTTC.

The genes are TRBV28 and TRBJ2-7; 7 bases map to TRBD1. The V gene's germline CDR1 is MDHEN and CDR2 SYDVKM. Trimming removed 2 bases from V and 9 bases from J; junction bases left unmatched: 22. This CDR3 contains 18 residues. The CDR3 spells CASSLDYLTPDRVGVQYF. The CDR3 nucleotides read TGTGCCAGCAGTTTAGATTATTTGACCCCCGACAGGGTCGGTGTGCAGTACTTC. Full variable domain (outside the CDR3, taken from reference TRBV28 and TRBJ2-7): DVKVTQSSRYLVKRTGEKVFLECVQDMDHENMFWYRQDPGLGLRLIYFSYDVKMKEKGDIPEGYSVSREKKERFSLILESASTNQTSMYLCASSLDYLTPDRVGVQYFGPGTRLTVT.

J is TRBJ2-5 and V is TRBV6-1; D may be TRBD2 (6 bases). The V and J ends lost 0 bases and 4 bases respectively, with 21 bases between them. This CDR3 spans 18 amino acids. Germline CDR1 MNHNS, CDR2 SASEGT. The CDR3 coding sequence is TGTGCCAGCAGTGAAGCGGCGGGACCGCAGCTTGGTAGAGAGACCCAGTACTTC. Protein product: CASSEAAGPQLGRETQYF.

This chain connects TRBV12-2 to TRBJ2-7; no check of the table's D call, TRBD2, against the DNA was made. TRBV12-2 is reported as a pseudogene. The CDR3 loop spans 16 amino acids. The CDR3 region has the DNA TGTGCAAGTCGCTTAGCGGCGGGGGAAAATGGATACGAGCAGTACTTC. It translates to CASRLAAGENGYEQYF.

This chain uses TRBV4-2 with TRBJ2-7, with 7 nucleotides matching TRBD2. The CDR3 totals 16 residues. Trimming took 1 base from V and 2 from J; bases not matched to a gene: 8. Germline loops: CDR1 LGHNA, CDR2 YNFKEQ. CDR3 residues: CASSQGLGLDPYEQYF. The DNA for the CDR3 is TGTGCCAGCAGCCAAGGGCTCGGACTAGATCCCTACGAGCAGTACTTC.

This chain joins TRBV19 and TRBJ2-7, with 7 bases lining up with TRBD2. Per germline, CDR1 LNHDA and CDR2 SQIVND (reference sequence). This CDR3 has 16 amino acids. V shed 3 bases, J shed 4 bases, and the junction held 12 bases outside the gene matches. For the CDR3, the DNA is TGTGCCAGTAGTATTCGACTAGCCGGGCGTTCTTACGAGCAGTACTTC. Amino acid sequence: CASSIRLAGRSYEQYF.